This paragraph reports one T cell receptor beta chain. The data originate from a study of blood T cell repertoires in COVID-19. Whole-study context: Researchers got acute and convalescent COVID-19 samples from the United States, Italy and Spain.

Trimming shortened V by 3 bases and J by 5 bases, and 13 bases separated the two germline ends. The length of the CDR3 is 14 residues. The V gene's germline CDR1 is MNHEY and CDR2 SMNVEV (reference sequence). Generated by immunoSEQ multiplex PCR, the TCRdb table keeps only in-frame clones and is missing some. Here the sample spans 150,000 to 200,000 clones, roughly 80% being singletons. Sequenced sample: peripheral blood. J is TRBJ2-5 and V is TRBV27; D is possibly TRBD1 (6 bases). This clonotype was sampled from a woman between 65 and 79 years old with COVID-19, enrolled during active disease. CDR3 sequence: CASSFSIRGETQYF. The CDR3 DNA reads as TGTGCCAGCAGTTTTTCCATTAGGGGGGAGACCCAGTACTTC.